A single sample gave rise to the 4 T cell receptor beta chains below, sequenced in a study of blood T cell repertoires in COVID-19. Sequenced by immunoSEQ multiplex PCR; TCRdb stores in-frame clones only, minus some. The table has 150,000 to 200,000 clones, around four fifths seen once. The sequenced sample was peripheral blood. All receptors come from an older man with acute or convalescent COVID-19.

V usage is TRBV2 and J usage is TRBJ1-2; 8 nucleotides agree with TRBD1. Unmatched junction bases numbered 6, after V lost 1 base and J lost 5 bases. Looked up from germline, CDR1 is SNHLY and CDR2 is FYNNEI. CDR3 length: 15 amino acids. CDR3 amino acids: CASSEEPGGRYGYTF. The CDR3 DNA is TGTGCCAGCAGTGAAGAACCAGGGGGCAGGTATGGCTACACCTTC.

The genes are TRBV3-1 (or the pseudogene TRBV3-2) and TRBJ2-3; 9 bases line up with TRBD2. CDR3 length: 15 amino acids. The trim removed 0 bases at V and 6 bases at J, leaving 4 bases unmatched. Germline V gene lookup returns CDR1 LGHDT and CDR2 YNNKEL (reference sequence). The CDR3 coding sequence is TGTGCCAGCAGCCAAGAGCGGGGGGGCCGCGATACGCAGTATTTT. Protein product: CASSQERGGRDTQYF.

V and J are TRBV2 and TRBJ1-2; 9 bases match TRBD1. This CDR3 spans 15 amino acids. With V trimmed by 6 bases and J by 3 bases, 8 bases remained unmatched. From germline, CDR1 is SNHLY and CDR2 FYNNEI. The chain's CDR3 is CASSQDRGFDYGYTF. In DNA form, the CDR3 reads TGTGCCAGCAGCCAGGACAGGGGATTCGACTATGGCTACACCTTC.

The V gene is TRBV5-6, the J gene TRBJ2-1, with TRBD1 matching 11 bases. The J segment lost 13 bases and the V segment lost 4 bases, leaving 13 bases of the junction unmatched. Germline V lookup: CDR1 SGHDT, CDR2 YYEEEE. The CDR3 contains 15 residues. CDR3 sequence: CASSQNIGTGGSQFF. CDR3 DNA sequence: TGTGCCAGCAGCCAGAATATCGGGACAGGGGGTTCCCAGTTCTTC. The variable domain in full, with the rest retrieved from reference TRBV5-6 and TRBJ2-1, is DAGVTQSPTHLIKTRGQQVTLRCSPKSGHDTVSWYQQALGQGPQFIFQYYEEEERQRGNFPDRFSGHQFPNYSSELNVNALLLGDSALYLCASSQNIGTGGSQFFGPGTRLTVL.